This T cell receptor beta chain was captured in a study of blood T cell repertoires in COVID-19. V was cut by 3 bases and J by 8 bases, with 17 bases left in between. The CDR3 is made up of 15 amino acids. The germline V gene encodes CDR1 MGHRA and CDR2 YSYEKL. Clones were sequenced by immunoSEQ multiplex PCR, and TCRdb holds only the in-frame ones, with some missing. The data contain 100,000 or so clones, 85% of them singletons. The rearrangement joins TRBV4-1 to TRBJ1-3, with D unclear. This sequence was found in a man aged 50-59 years with acute or convalescent COVID-19. The sample taken for sequencing was peripheral blood. The CDR3 region is CASSHAGKAGYTIYF. The CDR3, as DNA: TGCGCCAGCAGCCACGCCGGGAAGGCCGGGTACACCATATATTTT.